Here is one T cell receptor beta chain with its context. No antigen is known for it. This sample stems from a study of identical twins. Donors uniformly comprised healthy Caucasians. This CDR3 is built from 11 residues. Germline CDR1 reads SQVTM; CDR2 reads ANQGSEA. Trimming left V 4 bases short and J 7 bases short, with 7 bases between. Regarding the study as a whole: Fewer insertions characterized abundant cord blood beta clonotypes, whereas memory repertoires showed none.

One entry per CDR3 protein, called by TCRdb with MiXCR from the 5' RACE reads. This sample has a few hundred thousand distinct CDR3 sequences, with 9.5% found just once. These data were also filed under a second study, of yellow fever vaccine responses in identical twins.

The rearrangement links TRBV29-1 to TRBJ1-4; D is unresolved. This sequence was found in a woman in her late teens or twenties in good health. Sequences were obtained from CD8+ T cells sorted from blood. For the CDR3, the DNA is TGCAGCGTTGTATGGGGTGAAAAACTGTTTTTT. It codes for CSVVWGEKLFF.